These T cell receptor beta chains were read from a single sample in a study of blood T cell repertoires in COVID-19. Assay: immunoSEQ multiplex PCR; the TCRdb copy retains only in-frame clones and omits some. The sample comprises 95,000 to 150,000 clones, 84% of which are singletons, and 3.5% to 4% rests with the top ten. Material for sequencing was PBMCs or T cells enriched from blood (not recorded which). The receptors were gathered from a woman younger than 45 who had recovered from COVID-19. The CDR3 runs from the conserved cysteine through the conserved F or W. D genes are given only for firm matches. Clone size is given for some rows only: seen once, a few or many times, or a class if the clone is expanded.

>-|TRBJ1-5|16|TRBD1|TRBV18
TGTGCCAGCTCACCCGGGACAGGGGGAGACAATCAGCCCCAGCATTTT
CASSPGTGGDNQPQHF
>-|TRBJ2-1|13|TRBD1|TRBV30
TGTGCCTGGAGGGGGACAGGGCGCAAGGAGCAGTTCTTC
CAWRGTGRKEQFF
>-|TRBJ2-3|12|-|TRBV19
TGTGCCAGTAGACCCCCAGGTGATACGCAGTATTTT
CASRPPGDTQYF
>once|TRBJ1-4|14|TRBD1|TRBV24-1
TGTGCCACCAGTGATTCAGGCGGGACAGGTAGACTGTTTTTT
CATSDSGGTGRLFF
>few|TRBJ2-2|13|TRBD1|TRBV29-1
TGCAGCGCCGGGACAGGGGGTACCGGGGAGCTGTTTTTT
CSAGTGGTGELFF
>-|TRBJ1-1|13|-|TRBV15
TGTGCCACCAGCAGAGATTGGGGCAGTGAAGCTTTCTTT
CATSRDWGSEAFF
>many|TRBJ1-6|14|TRBD1|TRBV7-2
TGTGCCAGCAGCTCCGGGACAGGGTTCTCACCCCTCCACTTT
CASSSGTGFSPLHF
>-|TRBJ2-7|14|TRBD2|TRBV9
TGTGCCAGCAGCGCGACTAGCGGCCCCTACGAGCAGTACTTC
CASSATSGPYEQYF
>-|TRBJ2-2|14|-|TRBV13
TGTGCCAGCAGCTTAGACTCCGGGACCGGGGAGCTGTTTTTT
CASSLDSGTGELFF
>-|TRBJ1-2|16|-|TRBV21-1
TGTGCCAGCAGCAAAGCGCGGGCAGCTATTAACTATGGCTACACCTTC
CASSKARAAINYGYTF
>-|TRBJ2-3|17|TRBD2|TRBV5-1
TGCGCCAGCAGCTTGGGCGGGACTAGCGGGATCACAGATACGCAGTATTTT
CASSLGGTSGITDTQYF
>-|TRBJ2-1|17|TRBD2|TRBV7-2
TGTGCCAGCAGCTCTCAGAGACTAGCGGGAGGGGGAGGTGAGCAGTTCTTC
CASSSQRLAGGGGEQFF
>few|TRBJ2-7|14|TRBD1|TRBV5-1
TGCGCCAGCAGCCCACCGACAGGGGGCTACGAGCAGTACTTC
CASSPPTGGYEQYF
>-|TRBJ1-1|12|-|TRBV9
TGTGCCAGCAGCCCGGTAGTGTCTGAAGCTTTCTTT
CASSPVVSEAFF
>-|TRBJ2-7|13|-|TRBV7-9
TGTGCCAGCATTCGGGGGAGCTCCTACGAGCAGTACTTC
CASIRGSSYEQYF
>-|TRBJ2-5|19|-|TRBV7-3
TGTGCCAGCAGCTTAATCGGGGGGACAGGTTTGGTTTCGGAAGAGACCCAGTACTTC
CASSLIGGTGLVSEETQYF
>-|TRBJ2-2|14|-|TRBV2
TGTGCCAGCAAGAGACTAGTCATCACCGGGGAGCTGTTTTTT
CASKRLVITGELFF
>-|TRBJ1-5|15|TRBD1|TRBV7-6
TGTGCCAGCAGCTCAGGGACAGGTCGCAATCAGCCCCAGCATTTT
CASSSGTGRNQPQHF
>-|TRBJ2-7|15|-|TRBV3-1/TRBV3-2
TGTGCCAGCAGCCGAGGACAGATACCCTCCTACGAGCAGTACTTC
CASSRGQIPSYEQYF
>once|TRBJ2-3|14|-|TRBV9
TGTGCCAGCAGCGTAGAACTAGCTGAGGATACGCAGTATTTT
CASSVELAEDTQYF
>-|TRBJ1-1|15|-|TRBV18
TGTGCCACCTCAGACGGGGGGTACATGAACACTGAAGCTTTCTTT
CATSDGGYMNTEAFF
>once|TRBJ2-5|14|-|TRBV28
TGTGCCAGCAGTGGCCTCGGTGGGAGGGAGACCCAGTACTTC
CASSGLGGRETQYF
>-|TRBJ2-1|14|TRBD1|TRBV14
TGTGCCGGTGGACCCGGGACAGTATACAATGAGCAGTTCTTC
CAGGPGTVYNEQFF
>-|TRBJ2-1|16|TRBD2|TRBV7-2
TGTGCCAGCAGCTTAGAAAGTAGCGGGGCCTACAATGAGCAGTTCTTC
CASSLESSGAYNEQFF
>-|TRBJ2-1|16|TRBD2|TRBV29-1
TGCAGCGTGTGTCTTCGGAGACTAGCGGCAAGCAATGAGCAGTTCTTC
CSVCLRRLAASNEQFF
>once|TRBJ2-7|14|-|TRBV7-9
TGTGCCAGCAGCTTAACTAACACTCGCTACGAGCAGTACTTC
CASSLTNTRYEQYF
>-|TRBJ2-7|12|-|TRBV5-6
TGTGCCAGCATGGGCCAGGTCTACGAGCAGTACTTC
CASMGQVYEQYF
>-|TRBJ2-5|16|TRBD2|TRBV6-5
TGTGCCAGCAGTTACTCGAAAACTAGCGGAGTAGGGACCCAGTACTTC
CASSYSKTSGVGTQYF
>-|TRBJ2-2|14|-|TRBV5-1
TGCGCCAGCAGCTACTCCAGCGGAAACGGGGAGCTGTTTTTT
CASSYSSGNGELFF
>once|TRBJ2-1|16|TRBD2|TRBV13
TGTGCCAGCAGCCACACGGGACTAGCCACCCACAATGAGCAGTTCTTC
CASSHTGLATHNEQFF
>once|TRBJ1-2|13|-|TRBV29-1
TGCAGCGCTAGCCGACCTATAAACTATGGCTACACCTTC
CSASRPINYGYTF
>few|TRBJ2-4|15|-|TRBV30
TGTGCCTGGAGTGTAGGGGCTAGGGCCCAAAACATTCAGTACTTC
CAWSVGARAQNIQYF
>-|TRBJ1-2|14|-|TRBV7-9
TGTGCCAGCAGCTTACAGGGCGAGGTTGGTGGCTACACCTTC
CASSLQGEVGGYTF
>once|TRBJ2-3|13|-|TRBV19
TGTGCCAGTAGTTTCCGAGACACAGATACGCAGTATTTT
CASSFRDTDTQYF
>-|TRBJ1-4|12|-|TRBV11-2
TGTGCCAGCAGCCCCCTGTTCCAAAAACTGTTTTTT
CASSPLFQKLFF
>-|TRBJ2-7|12|-|TRBV7-2
TGTGCCAGCAGCAGGGGGTCCTACGAGCAGTACTTC
CASSRGSYEQYF
>few|TRBJ2-7|15|TRBD2|TRBV28
TGTGCCAGCAGTATAGCGGGAGGGCCGCTAGCAGAGCAGTACTTC
CASSIAGGPLAEQYF
>-|TRBJ1-6|14|-|TRBV9
TGTGCCAGCAGCGTAGGGGAGCCAAATTCACCCCTCCACTTT
CASSVGEPNSPLHF
>-|TRBJ2-1|16|TRBD2|TRBV29-1
TGCAGCGTTGACGGGACTAGCGGGAGTTACTACAATGAGCAGTTCTTC
CSVDGTSGSYYNEQFF
>-|TRBJ1-1|15|-|TRBV23-1
TGCGCCAGCAGTCGTGAACGACGGTCGGGCACTGAAGCTTTCTTT
CASSRERRSGTEAFF
>-|TRBJ2-4|17|-|TRBV6-2/TRBV6-3
TGTGCCAGCAGCTCCGTCGCAGCGGGCCTAGCCAAAAACATTCAGTACTTC
CASSSVAAGLAKNIQYF
>once|TRBJ1-2|13|-|TRBV20-1
TGCAGTGCTAGTCCCGGGATTGGCTATGGCTACACCTTC
CSASPGIGYGYTF
>-|TRBJ2-7|13|-|TRBV4-1
TGCGCCAGCAGCTGGCCTGGGCGATACGAGCAGTACTTC
CASSWPGRYEQYF
>few|TRBJ2-3|15|-|TRBV9
TGTGCCAGCAGTACATTTGGCGGAAGCACAGATACGCAGTATTTT
CASSTFGGSTDTQYF
>-|TRBJ2-3|14|-|TRBV5-4
TGTGCCAGCAGCTTGAGAAGCCTCACAGATACGCAGTATTTT
CASSLRSLTDTQYF
>-|TRBJ2-3|17|TRBD2|TRBV2
TGTGCCAGCAGCCGTCCCGGGACTAGTTCTAGCACAGATACGCAGTATTTT
CASSRPGTSSSTDTQYF
>-|TRBJ1-1|14|-|TRBV7-2
TGTGCCAGCAGATACGGGGAAGCGGGTGCTGAAGCTTTCTTT
CASRYGEAGAEAFF
>-|TRBJ2-2|18|TRBD2|TRBV24-1
TGTGCCACCAGTGATCCTGCGGGGGGAAGGTTGGGTCCCGGGGAGCTGTTTTTT
CATSDPAGGRLGPGELFF
>once|TRBJ1-5|14|-|TRBV7-2
TGTGCCAGCAGCTTGTATGGCACATATCAGCCCCAGCATTTT
CASSLYGTYQPQHF
>-|TRBJ2-3|17|TRBD1|TRBV30
TGTGCCTTGCCCCATTTTGGGGGACAGGGGGACACAGATACGCAGTATTTT
CALPHFGGQGDTDTQYF